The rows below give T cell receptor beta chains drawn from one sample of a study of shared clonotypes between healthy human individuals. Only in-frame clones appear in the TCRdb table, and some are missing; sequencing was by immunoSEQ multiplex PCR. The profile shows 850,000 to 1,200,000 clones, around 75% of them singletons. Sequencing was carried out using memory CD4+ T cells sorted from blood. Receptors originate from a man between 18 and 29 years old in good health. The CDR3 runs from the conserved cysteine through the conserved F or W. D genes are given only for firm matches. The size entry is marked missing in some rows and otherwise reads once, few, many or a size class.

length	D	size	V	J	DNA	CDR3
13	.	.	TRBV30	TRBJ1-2	TGTGCCTGGAATCGCCCTGGGGAGGGTGGCTACACCTTC	CAWNRPGEGGYTF
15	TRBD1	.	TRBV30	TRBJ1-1	TGTGCCTGGAGTCCCGCCGGACAGGGGAGAACTGAAGCTTTCTTT	CAWSPAGQGRTEAFF
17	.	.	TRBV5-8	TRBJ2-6	TGTGCCAGCAGCTTGTACGGGAAGAGCTCTGGGGCCAACGTCCTGACTTTC	CASSLYGKSSGANVLTF
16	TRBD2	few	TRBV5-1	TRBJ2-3	TGCGCCAGCAGCCTAAGACTAGCGGGGGGTACAGATACGCAGTATTTT	CASSLRLAGGTDTQYF
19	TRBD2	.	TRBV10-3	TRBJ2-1	TGTGCCATCAGTGAGCATAGAACGGGAGGCCGGCGCTCCTACAATGAGCAGTTCTTC	CAISEHRTGGRRSYNEQFF
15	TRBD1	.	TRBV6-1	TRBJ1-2	TGTGCCAGCTTAAGCCGGGACAGGGATACCTATGGCTACACCTTC	CASLSRDRDTYGYTF
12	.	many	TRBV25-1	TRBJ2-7	TGTGCCAGCAGTGAATCCAGTTACGAGCAGTACTTC	CASSESSYEQYF
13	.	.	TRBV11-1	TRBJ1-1	TGTGCCAGCAGCTCGCAGACGAACACTGAAGCTTTCTTT	CASSSQTNTEAFF
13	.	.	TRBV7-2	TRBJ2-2	TGTGCCAGCAGCTTATTCGACACCGGGGAGCTGTTTTTT	CASSLFDTGELFF
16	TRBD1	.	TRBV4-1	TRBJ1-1	TGCGCCAGCAGCCGATCACAGGGGGCTGTGAACACTGAAGCTTTCTTT	CASSRSQGAVNTEAFF
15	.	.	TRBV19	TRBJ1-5	TGTGCCAGTAGTATATCCAGGGACTTCGGTCAGCCCCAGCATTTT	CASSISRDFGQPQHF
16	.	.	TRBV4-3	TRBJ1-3	TGCGCCAGCAGCCAAGATTCCCTCCGTTCTGGAAACACCATATATTTT	CASSQDSLRSGNTIYF
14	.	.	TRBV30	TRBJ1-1	TGTGCCTGGTTGCCGGTAGGGCGCAGCACTGAAGCTTTCTTT	CAWLPVGRSTEAFF
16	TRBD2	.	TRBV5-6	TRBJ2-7	TGTGCCAGCAGCTTTTATAGCGGGTCGAGCTCCTACGAGCAGTACTTC	CASSFYSGSSSYEQYF
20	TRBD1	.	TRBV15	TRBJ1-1	TGTGCCACCAGCAGAAAGATTAGCTGGGGAATAGGACAGGGGGCGATAGGAGCTTTCTTT	CATSRKISWGIGQGAIGAFF
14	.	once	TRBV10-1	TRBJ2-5	TGCGCCAGCAGTGAAACACTCACGCAAGAGACCCAGTACTTC	CASSETLTQETQYF
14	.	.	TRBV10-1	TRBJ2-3	TGCGCCAGCAGTGATAACAGGGCCACAGATACGCAGTATTTT	CASSDNRATDTQYF
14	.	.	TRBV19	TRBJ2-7	TGTGCCAGTAGTATTCTGGGTCCTACCTACGAGCAGTACTTC	CASSILGPTYEQYF
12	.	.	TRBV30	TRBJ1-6	TGTGCCTGGAGTCCACATACTAAAACCCTCCACTTT	CAWSPHTKTLHF
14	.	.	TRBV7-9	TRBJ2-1	TGTGCCAGCAGCTTAGGGGCGAAAGGGAATGAGCAGTTCTTC	CASSLGAKGNEQFF
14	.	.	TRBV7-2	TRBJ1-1	TGTGCCAGCAGCCCCCCAAGGTTTAACACTGAAGCTTTCTTT	CASSPPRFNTEAFF